Following are 4 T cell receptor beta chains from one sample sequenced in a study of blood T cells in healthy people across ages. The second PCR ran roughly 7 to 12 cycles with a sample-barcoded 5' primer and J-beta primers. Using its own MiXCR run on the 5' RACE reads, TCRdb lists one record per CDR3 protein. Of more than 650,000 distinct CDR3 sequences listed, approximately 21% were seen once; the top ten hold around 21%. The material sequenced was blood. The receptors derive from a man in his sixties or seventies in good health.

In its sample, this clonotype was seen a few times. The chain joins TRBV10-3 to TRBJ2-5, with D possibly called TRBD1 or TRBD2 (5 bases each). Per germline, CDR1 ENHRY and CDR2 SYGVKD. The CDR3 spans 13 residues. The germline V and J ends were trimmed by 6 bases and 3 bases, with 11 bases remaining between them. The CDR3: CAISAGAEETQYF. For the CDR3, the DNA is TGTGCCATCAGCGCCGGGGCTGAAGAGACCCAGTACTTC.

This clonotype appeared a few times. V gene TRBV20-1 combines with J gene TRBJ1-3; D is uncertain. Germline CDR1 reads DFQATT; CDR2 reads SNEGSKA (reference sequence). The CDR3 has 16 residues. Trimming took 1 base from V and 2 from J, leaving 15 bases between them. The CDR3 nucleotides read TGCAGTGCTAGAGCCCAAGGTTTTGGAACTGGAAACACCATATATTTT. Translating gives CSARAQGFGTGNTIYF.

This clonotype has just a few counts. The chain has TRBV5-1 and TRBJ2-3, with TRBD2 matching over 8 bases. The ends lost 7 bases at V and 2 bases at J; junction bases unmatched: 15. Looked up from germline, CDR1 is SGHRS and CDR2 is YFSETQ. The CDR3 is made up of 17 amino acids. CDR3 sequence: CASCPGGGTILTDTQYF. CDR3 bases: TGCGCCAGCTGCCCCGGCGGGGGGACTATCCTCACAGATACGCAGTATTTT.

This chain connects TRBV28 to TRBJ2-3, with unresolved D. This CDR3 comprises 12 residues. V was cut by 6 bases and J by 8 bases, with 12 bases left in between. From germline, CDR1 is MDHEN and CDR2 SYDVKM. CDR3 residues: CASSAAHGTQYF. The CDR3 DNA sequence: TGTGCCAGCAGCGCTGCGCATGGTACGCAGTATTTT.